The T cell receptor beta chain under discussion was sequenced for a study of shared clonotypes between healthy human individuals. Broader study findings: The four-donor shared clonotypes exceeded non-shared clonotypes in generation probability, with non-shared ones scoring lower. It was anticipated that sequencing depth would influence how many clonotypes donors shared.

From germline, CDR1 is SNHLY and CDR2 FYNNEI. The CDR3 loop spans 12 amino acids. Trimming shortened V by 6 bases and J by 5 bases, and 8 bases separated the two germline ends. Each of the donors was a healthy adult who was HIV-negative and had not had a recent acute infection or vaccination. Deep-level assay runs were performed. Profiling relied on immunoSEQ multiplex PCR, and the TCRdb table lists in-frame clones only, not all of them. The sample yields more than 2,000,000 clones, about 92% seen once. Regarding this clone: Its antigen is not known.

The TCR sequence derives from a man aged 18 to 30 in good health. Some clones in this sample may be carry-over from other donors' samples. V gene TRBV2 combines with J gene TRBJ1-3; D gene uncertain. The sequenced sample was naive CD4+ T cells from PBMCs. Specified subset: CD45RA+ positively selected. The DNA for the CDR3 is TGTGCCAGCAGCAACATACGAAACACCATATATTTT. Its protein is CASSNIRNTIYF.